These 18 T cell receptor beta chains share one sample of origin, sequenced in a study of long-term antiretroviral therapy in people with HIV (dated by TCRdb to between 2020 and 2023). The immunoSEQ hsTCRB v3.0 assay was used at survey level resolution to sequence the TRB variable region. TCRdb re-hosts the immuneACCESS table, in-frame sequences only. Its copies lack some clones; in the studies checked, an unresolved V gene accounts for under half of them, and the cause for the rest is not known. The sample profile shows about 27,000 clones; approximately 79% of them were found once. The ten largest clonotypes hold around 10% of the sample. The sample here was unsorted PBMCs, taken 2.1 years after starting antiretroviral therapy. Every receptor here comes from a man aged 25-45 years with HIV.

The J gene is TRBJ1-1, the V gene TRBV30, with D possibly matching TRBD1 (6 bases). Between the trimmed V and J ends, which lost 0 bases and 4 bases, there was a span of 21 bases. The germline gives CDR1 GTSNPN, CDR2 SVGIG (reference sequence). The CDR3 length is 17 residues. The CDR3 region is CAWSVPTGWRNSTEAFF. As DNA, the CDR3 is TGTGCCTGGAGTGTACCTACAGGGTGGCGGAATTCCACTGAAGCTTTCTTT. Supplemented by reference TRBV30 and TRBJ1-1, the full variable domain reads SQTIHQWPATLVQPVGSPLSLECTVEGTSNPNLYWYRQAAGRGLQLLFYSVGIGQISSEVPQNLSASRPQDRQFILSSKKLLLSDSGFYLCAWSVPTGWRNSTEAFFGQGTRLTVV.

V and J are TRBV28 and TRBJ1-1, with D maybe TRBD1 (5 bases). V was clipped by 3 bases and J by 1 base, with 12 bases between them. CDR3 length equals 15 residues. Germline V gives CDR1 MDHEN, CDR2 SYDVKM. CDR3 in amino acids: CASSFLGAGNTEAFF. The CDR3, as DNA: TGTGCCAGCAGTTTTCTAGGGGCTGGGAACACTGAAGCTTTCTTT.

This clone was seen a single time. The chain combines TRBV11-2 with TRBJ2-3; TRBD2 aligns across 8 bases. CDR1 is SGHAT, CDR2 FQNNGV, per germline. This CDR3 region has 18 residues. The V segment lost 5 bases and the J segment 2 bases; nucleotides outside the gene matches: 15. This CDR3 reads CASSLLPRSGGITDTQYF. CDR3 coding DNA: TGTGCCAGCAGCCTACTCCCGAGGAGCGGGGGTATCACAGATACGCAGTATTTT.

V is TRBV7-3 and J is TRBJ2-7, with D perhaps TRBD1 or TRBD2 (6 bases each). The CDR3 spans 15 residues. V was trimmed by 5 bases and J by 4 bases, leaving 18 bases between them. The germline gives CDR1 SGHTA, CDR2 FQGTGA. In DNA form, the CDR3 reads TGTGCCAGCAGCCCCGGGGGCGGCGGGCTTTACGAGCAGTACTTC. It codes for CASSPGGGGLYEQYF.

The chain has TRBV5-1 and TRBJ2-1; tentative D call: TRBD2 (6 bases). CDR3 size: 13 residues. Germline V lookup: CDR1 SGHRS, CDR2 YFSETQ. Trimming removed 4 bases at V and 4 bases at J, with 9 bases between. The CDR3 coding sequence is TGCGCCAGCAGCCCCGGGACTTACAATGAGCAGTTCTTC. Protein sequence: CASSPGTYNEQFF.

V gene TRBV7-2 combines with J gene TRBJ1-4, with D perhaps TRBD1 (6 bases). V lost 1 base and J lost 3, with 15 bases in between. The CDR3 is 17 residues long. In germline, CDR1 is SGHTA, CDR2 FQGNSA. The CDR3 region has the DNA TGTGCCAGCAGCTTAGGCCTGACAGGAGGAGCTAATGAAAAACTGTTTTTT. It codes for CASSLGLTGGANEKLFF.

This clone was observed once. CDR3 DNA: TGTGCCAGCAGCTTATCAGGGAAGGGAAACACCATATATTTT. Encoded protein: CASSLSGKGNTIYF. V usage is TRBV7-9 and J usage is TRBJ1-3; D is perhaps TRBD1 (5 bases). The CDR3 runs 14 residues. V was shortened by 2 bases and J by 4 bases, with 9 bases between the two germline ends. The germline V gene has CDR1 SEHNR and CDR2 FQNEAQ (reference sequence). Combining the CDR3 with reference TRBV7-9 and TRBJ1-3 gives the whole variable domain DTGVSQNPRHKITKRGQNVTFRCDPISEHNRLYWYRQTLGQGPEFLTYFQNEAQLEKSRLLSDRFSAERPKGSFSTLEIQRTEQGDSAMYLCASSLSGKGNTIYFGEGSWLTVV.

This clone showed up just once. The genes are TRBV6-5 and TRBJ1-5, with 10 nucleotides matching TRBD1. Germline V CDR1 and CDR2: MNHEY, SVGAGI. The J segment lost 7 bases and the V segment lost 5 bases, leaving 8 bases of the junction unmatched. The CDR3 is made up of 15 amino acids. The CDR3 DNA reads TGTGCCAGCAGTCCGGGACAGGGGCAAGGACAGCCCCAGCATTTT. The encoded protein is CASSPGQGQGQPQHF.

This sequence joins TRBV10-3 and TRBJ1-6, with 9 bases that match TRBD1. The CDR3 has 15 amino acids. J lost 8 bases, V lost 2 bases, and 4 bases had no gene match. Germline CDR1 is ENHRY and CDR2 is SYGVKD. For the CDR3, the DNA is TGTGCCATCAGTGAGCTGGACAGGGGTGATTCACCCCTCCACTTT. Translation: CAISELDRGDSPLHF.

This clone was counted once. The gene calls are TRBV5-5 and TRBJ1-1, with D unclear. The CDR3 contains 15 residues. Germline loops: CDR1 SGHKS, CDR2 YYEKEE (reference sequence). V gave up 3 bases and J gave up 2 bases, with 14 bases separating them. DNA of the CDR3: TGTGCCAGCAGCTGGAGACTCTTTCGAAACACTGAAGCTTTCTTT. It translates to CASSWRLFRNTEAFF.

The chain joins TRBV5-1 to TRBJ1-1; weak D call: TRBD1 (5 bases). In germline, CDR1 is SGHRS, CDR2 YFSETQ. Trimming pared 6 bases from V and 1 base from J, leaving 13 bases between. The CDR3 has 14 residues. The CDR3, as DNA: TGCGCCAGCACCCGGGGGGTCCGGAACACTGAAGCTTTCTTT. Translating it yields CASTRGVRNTEAFF. The full variable domain, in which reference TRBV5-1 and TRBJ1-1 provide the parts outside the CDR3, is KAGVTQTPRYLIKTRGQQVTLSCSPISGHRSVSWYQQTPGQGLQFLFEYFSETQRNKGNFPGRFSGRQFSNSRSEMNVSTLELGDSALYLCASTRGVRNTEAFFGQGTRLTVV.

This chain links TRBV28 with TRBJ1-6; 7 nucleotides line up with TRBD1. The V segment lost 10 bases and the J segment 5 bases; nucleotides outside the gene matches: 11. The germline V gene has CDR1 MDHEN and CDR2 SYDVKM. The CDR3 spans 15 residues. DNA of the CDR3: TGTGCCACCCAGGCAGGGGGATTAGATAATTCACCCCTCCACTTT. Residues: CATQAGGLDNSPLHF.

The chain links TRBV11-2 to TRBJ1-6; the D is unclear. Germline V gives CDR1 SGHAT, CDR2 FQNNGV. The CDR3 loop spans 15 amino acids. V was clipped by 1 base and J by 4 bases, with 8 bases between them. This chain's CDR3 is CASSLVSVYNSPLHF. CDR3 nucleotides: TGTGCCAGCAGCTTAGTGTCCGTGTATAATTCACCCCTCCACTTT.

J is TRBJ2-5 and V is TRBV30; 10 bases line up with TRBD2. Germline V CDR1 and CDR2: GTSNPN, SVGIG (reference sequence). The length of the CDR3 is 13 residues. Trimming removed 7 bases from V and 5 bases from J; junction bases left unmatched: 7. As DNA, the CDR3 is TGTGCCTACCTACTAGCGGGGAGGGAGACCCAGTACTTC. Translated, it gives CAYLLAGRETQYF.

This clone has only one observation. The chain recombines TRBV29-1 with TRBJ2-5, with D possibly being TRBD1 (6 bases). This CDR3 region has 13 residues. Germline values: CDR1 SQVTM, CDR2 ANQGSEA. Trimming took off 5 bases at V and 2 bases at J, with 12 bases between the two ends. The CDR3, as DNA: TGCAGCGTTACTGGACAGCTTCAAGAGACCCAGTACTTC. Its translation: CSVTGQLQETQYF.

The rearrangement joins TRBV4-1 to TRBJ2-1; D possibly corresponds to TRBD1 (7 bases). CDR3 length equals 15 residues. CDR1 is MGHRA, CDR2 YSYEKL, per germline. Trimming pared 1 base from V and 8 bases from J, leaving 15 bases between. This CDR3 is CASSQAFQGGYEQFF. The CDR3 region has the DNA TGCGCCAGCAGCCAAGCCTTTCAGGGGGGCTATGAGCAGTTCTTC.

The chain couples TRBV2 to TRBJ2-2; D is possibly TRBD2 (7 bases). Trimming removed 5 bases at V and 6 bases at J, with 16 bases between. Germline CDR1 reads SNHLY; CDR2 reads FYNNEI. The length of the CDR3 is 15 residues. The CDR3 protein is CASSKGGAGAGELFF. Here the CDR3 DNA reads TGTGCCAGCAGTAAGGGGGGGGCCGGTGCCGGGGAGCTGTTTTTT.

The chain uses TRBV10-2 and TRBJ2-5, with TRBD2 matching over 10 bases. Germline V gene data show CDR1 as WSHSY and CDR2 as SAAADI. The CDR3 contains 16 residues. Germline trimming cut 2 bases from V and 6 bases from J; bases unmatched to any gene: 9. The CDR3 DNA is TGCGCCAGCAGTGAGGGGAGCGGGAGGGCCGGAAAGACCCAGTACTTC. Amino acid sequence: CASSEGSGRAGKTQYF.